One and the same sample provided the 23 T cell receptor beta chains below, sequenced in a study of OX40 agonist ivuxolimab in advanced cancers. The library was obtained by the immunoSEQ multiplex PCR assay. The clones in this table, taken by TCRdb from immuneACCESS, are in-frame only. Not every clone is retained; where verified, under half of the shortfall comes from an unresolved V gene, and the cause of the rest is unknown. Counted in this sample were about 40,000 clones; 86% of them appeared once. 21% of the sample is held by the ten biggest clonotypes. Sequencing was performed on CD4+ or CD8+ T cells sorted from blood, taken in a trial of the OX40 agonist ivuxolimab. Source of these receptors: an adult with an advanced solid tumor such as melanoma, head and neck, liver or kidney cancer.

The rearrangement uses TRBV5-3 and TRBJ2-7; 8 bases fit TRBD2. Being an ORF, TRBV5-3 has a function that is uncertain. The CDR3 covers 15 residues. The J segment lost 4 bases and the V segment lost 0 bases, leaving 6 bases of the junction unmatched. CDR3 sequence: CARSLAAGGEYEQYF. The CDR3 bases are TGTGCCAGAAGCTTGGCCGCGGGGGGAGAGTACGAGCAGTACTTC.

This clone was observed a handful of times. This sequence joins TRBV6-4 and TRBJ1-1; 9 bases agree with TRBD1. V was clipped by 3 bases and J by 8 bases; unmatched bases: 4. The germline gives CDR1 MRHNA, CDR2 SNTAGT. CDR3 length equals 13 residues. In DNA form, the CDR3 reads TGTGCCAGCAGTGAAGGACAGGGGACGGAAGCTTTCTTT. Protein: CASSEGQGTEAFF.

V is TRBV6-5 and J is TRBJ2-3, with a possible D match to TRBD2 (5 bases). This CDR3 spans 15 amino acids. V lost 6 bases and J 2 bases, leaving 15 bases between the germline ends. CDR1 is MNHEY, CDR2 SVGAGI, per germline. CDR3 DNA: TGTGCCAGCAGATTAAAGGGAGCCCTCACAGATACGCAGTATTTT. It translates to CASRLKGALTDTQYF.

The rearrangement joins TRBV6-6 to TRBJ1-5, with a weak D call TRBD1 (6 bases). Trimming stripped 5 bases from V and 5 bases from J, with 10 bases between. The germline V gene encodes CDR1 MNHNY and CDR2 SVGAGI (reference sequence). The CDR3 is 13 residues long. CDR3 residues: CASSGSGDQPQHF. The CDR3 DNA is TGTGCCAGCAGTGGGTCAGGGGATCAGCCCCAGCATTTT.

The J gene is TRBJ1-2, the V gene TRBV6-1; D is unresolved. CDR1 is MNHNS and CDR2 is SASEGT in the germline V gene. V gave up 8 bases and J gave up 8 bases, with 15 bases separating them. The CDR3 consists of 12 residues. CDR3 residues: CASDSGVRGYTF. In nucleotides, the CDR3 is TGTGCCAGCGATAGCGGGGTACGCGGCTACACCTTC.

The V call is TRBV2, the J call TRBJ2-1; 7 bases agree with TRBD2. The V and J ends lost 0 bases and 6 bases, in that order; junction bases with no gene match: 8. Germline V lookup: CDR1 SNHLY, CDR2 FYNNEI. The CDR3 runs 16 residues. The CDR3 loop is CASSEARLAGPNEQFF. As DNA, the CDR3 is TGTGCCAGCAGTGAAGCCCGACTAGCAGGGCCCAATGAGCAGTTCTTC.

V usage is TRBV18 and J usage is TRBJ2-1; unclear D gene. CDR1 KGHSH and CDR2 LQKENI come from the germline V gene. This CDR3 has 14 amino acids. V lost 6 bases, J lost 7 bases, and 16 bases lay in between. DNA of the CDR3: TGTGCCAGCTCTGATCGGCCCGACGGGAATGAGCAGTTCTTC. Amino acids: CASSDRPDGNEQFF.

The chain recombines TRBV5-8 with TRBJ1-1; 7 positions match TRBD1. The CDR3 loop spans 13 amino acids. V shed 1 base, J shed 5 bases, and the junction held 2 bases outside the gene matches. CDR1 is SGHTS, CDR2 YDEGEE, per germline. CDR3 in amino acids: CASSLTGETEAFF. The CDR3 DNA reads as TGTGCCAGCAGCTTGACAGGGGAGACTGAAGCTTTCTTT.

The genes are TRBV5-1 and TRBJ1-1; 11 bases align to TRBD1. V shed 0 bases and J 6 bases; nucleotides not matched to a gene: 13. Germline lookup yields CDR1 SGHRS and CDR2 YFSETQ. The CDR3 has 18 amino acids. CDR3 bases: TGCGCCAGCAGCTTGGCCGCTGGGGACAGGGGGATGTCGGCTGAAGCTTTCTTT. Translated: CASSLAAGDRGMSAEAFF.

This chain connects TRBV2 to TRBJ2-1; tentative D call: TRBD2 (5 bases). Germline loops: CDR1 SNHLY, CDR2 FYNNEI. The CDR3 is 10 residues long. Trimming removed 8 bases at V and 10 bases at J, with 9 bases between. The CDR3 coding sequence is TGTGCCAGCCCTTCGGGAGAGCAGTTCTTC. This gives the protein CASPSGEQFF. The whole variable domain, filled in from reference TRBV2 and TRBJ2-1, reads EPEVTQTPSHQVTQMGQEVILRCVPISNHLYFYWYRQILGQKVEFLVSFYNNEISEKSEIFDDQFSVERPDGSNFTLKIRSTKLEDSAMYFCASPSGEQFFGPGTRLTVL.

The genes are TRBV4-1 and TRBJ2-1, with 7 bases aligning to TRBD1. J gave up 3 bases and V 2 bases, and 10 bases lay outside the gene matches. The CDR3 extends over 17 amino acids. The germline CDR1 and CDR2 sequences are MGHRA and YSYEKL. The CDR3 is CASSQRPQGEGYNEQFF. CDR3 sequence (DNA): TGCGCCAGCAGCCAACGACCCCAGGGGGAAGGCTACAATGAGCAGTTCTTC.

V usage is TRBV19 and J usage is TRBJ1-6; no clear D gene. This CDR3 has 13 amino acids. Germline V gene lookup returns CDR1 LNHDA and CDR2 SQIVND (reference sequence). Trimming shortened V by 5 bases and J by 13 bases, and 15 bases separated the two germline ends. The CDR3 spells CASSARSSGPLHF. In DNA, the CDR3 is TGTGCCAGTAGTGCCCGATCGTCAGGCCCCCTCCACTTT.

This sequence joins TRBV20-1 and TRBJ2-5; D is undetermined. The CDR3 consists of 9 residues. Germline V gene sequence: CDR1 DFQATT, CDR2 SNEGSKA (reference sequence). The DNA of the CDR3 is TGCATCCCCCCGGGGACCCAGTACTTC. It translates to CIPPGTQYF.

The gene calls are TRBV2 and TRBJ2-3; D is possibly TRBD2 (6 bases). The germline V gene has CDR1 SNHLY and CDR2 FYNNEI. This CDR3 has 14 residues. Trimming stripped 2 bases from V and 6 bases from J, with 12 bases between. CDR3 sequence (DNA): TGTGCCAGCAGTGAAAGTACTAGCCGGGATACGCAGTATTTT. Its protein is CASSESTSRDTQYF.

The chain is built from TRBV7-8 and TRBJ1-5, with unresolved D. The CDR3 contains 14 residues. The V end was cut by 2 bases, the J end by 3 bases, with 8 bases between. CDR1 and CDR2 from the germline V gene are SGHVS and FQNEAQ. The CDR3 sequence is CASSLNRANQPQHF. CDR3 nucleotide sequence: TGTGCCAGCAGCTTAAACCGGGCCAATCAGCCCCAGCATTTT.

The gene calls are TRBV27 and TRBJ1-2; weak D call: TRBD1 (6 bases). This CDR3 is built from 13 residues. V shed 8 bases and J shed 10 bases, with 20 bases lying between them. The V gene's germline CDR1 is MNHEY and CDR2 SMNVEV (reference sequence). Here the CDR3 DNA reads TGTGCCAGCGGCGATCTCCCAGGGGAGGACTACACCTTC. It yields the protein CASGDLPGEDYTF.

The chain carries TRBV4-1 and TRBJ2-4, with no clear D. There are 16 residues in the CDR3. Trimming cost V 2 bases and J 2 bases, with 13 bases left between them. Per the germline V gene, CDR1 is MGHRA and CDR2 is YSYEKL. CDR3 sequence (DNA): TGCGCCAGCAGCCAACTTCGGACGGTTTCCAAAAACATTCAGTACTTC. Its protein is CASSQLRTVSKNIQYF.

The chain joins TRBV2 to TRBJ2-1; TRBD1 or TRBD2 may be the D gene (5 bases each). CDR3 length: 15 residues. CDR1 is SNHLY, CDR2 FYNNEI, per germline. Deletions cut 1 base from V and 0 bases from J, with 7 bases between. The CDR3, as DNA: TGTGCCAGCAGTGAAGGGGGGAGCTCCTACAATGAGCAGTTCTTC. It translates to CASSEGGSSYNEQFF. The variable domain in full, with the rest retrieved from reference TRBV2 and TRBJ2-1, is EPEVTQTPSHQVTQMGQEVILRCVPISNHLYFYWYRQILGQKVEFLVSFYNNEISEKSEIFDDQFSVERPDGSNFTLKIRSTKLEDSAMYFCASSEGGSSYNEQFFGPGTRLTVL.

V gene TRBV2 combines with J gene TRBJ2-7; TRBD1 or TRBD2 may be the D gene (7 bases each). V lost 8 bases and J 7 bases, leaving 18 bases between the germline ends. The germline CDR1 and CDR2 sequences are SNHLY and FYNNEI. The CDR3 runs to 13 residues. The CDR3 is CASGRDRSVEQYV. The CDR3 region has the DNA TGTGCCAGCGGGAGGGACAGATCGGTTGAGCAGTACGTC.

The table lists this clone with a count of one. The chain carries TRBV14 and TRBJ2-1, with D perhaps matching TRBD2 (5 bases). With 4 bases removed from V and 4 bases from J, the gap between germline ends came to 17 bases. Germline-derived CDR1 and CDR2 are SGHDN and FVKESK. The CDR3 is 16 residues long. This CDR3 reads CASSRRGSSGYNEQFF. For the CDR3, the DNA is TGTGCCAGCAGCCGAAGAGGGTCTTCAGGTTACAATGAGCAGTTCTTC.

The chain has TRBV10-1 and TRBJ1-2; D gene uncertain. Deletions cut 1 base from V and 0 bases from J, with 9 bases between. The CDR3 has 15 amino acids. Germline loops: CDR1 WNHNN, CDR2 SYGVQD (reference sequence). The CDR3: CASSECTLSNYGYTF. The CDR3, as DNA: TGCGCCAGCAGTGAGTGTACTCTGTCTAACTATGGCTACACCTTC.

This clone was detected only a few times. The rearrangement links TRBV6-1 to TRBJ2-7; 11 bases are a match to TRBD2. The junction had 8 bases not matched to a gene; V was cut back by 7 bases and J by 3 bases. The CDR3 is 15 residues long. The germline V gene encodes CDR1 MNHNS and CDR2 SASEGT. CDR3 DNA sequence: TGTGCCAGCACCCCACTAGCGGGGGAGCTCTACGAGCAGTACTTC. Protein: CASTPLAGELYEQYF.

This chain links TRBV6-5 with TRBJ2-3, with 7 bases aligning to TRBD2. The CDR3 is 12 amino acids. J lost 11 bases, V lost 2 bases, and 4 bases had no gene match. Germline CDR1 reads MNHEY; CDR2 reads SVGAGI. CDR3 sequence (DNA): TGTGCCAGCAGTTACGGGAGGGGAGGGCAGTATTTT. This sequence encodes CASSYGRGGQYF.